Listed below are T cell receptor beta chains from one sample, sequenced in a study of blood T cell repertoires in COVID-19. The assay was immunoSEQ multiplex PCR, and TCRdb's table has in-frame clones only and misses some. Of about 160,000 clones in the sample, over 80% were seen once. Sequencing was carried out using peripheral blood. The receptor source for this set is a woman of 80 years or more with active or convalescent COVID-19. Both conserved end residues are part of each CDR3. A D gene is named only where the DNA matches it firmly. A row's size may be missing; if present it is once, few, many or a size class.

size: .; V: TRBV7-2; J: TRBJ1-2; D: TRBD1; CDR3: CASSSYTGDINYGYTF; DNA: TGTGCCAGCAGCTCTTATACAGGGGATATTAACTATGGCTACACCTTC
size: .; V: TRBV25-1; J: TRBJ1-2; D: TRBD1; CDR3: CASSESSGRGLDGYTF; DNA: TGTGCCAGCAGTGAATCATCCGGCAGGGGGCTGGATGGCTACACCTTC
size: .; V: TRBV4-1; J: TRBJ1-1; D: .; CDR3: CASSHQKTVNTEAFF; DNA: TGCGCCAGCAGCCACCAAAAAACAGTGAACACTGAAGCTTTCTTT
size: .; V: TRBV7-2; J: TRBJ1-5; D: .; CDR3: CASSPGLGNQPQHF; DNA: TGTGCCAGCAGCCCAGGTTTAGGCAATCAGCCCCAGCATTTT
size: .; V: TRBV6-5; J: TRBJ2-1; D: TRBD1; CDR3: CASSYSPGQGSEEQFF; DNA: TGTGCCAGCAGTTACTCTCCGGGACAGGGTAGCGAGGAGCAGTTCTTC
size: .; V: TRBV11-3; J: TRBJ2-5; D: TRBD1; CDR3: CASSIGQGRTQYF; DNA: TGTGCCAGCAGCATAGGACAGGGGCGGACCCAGTACTTC
size: .; V: TRBV10-1; J: TRBJ1-1; D: TRBD1; CDR3: CASSPGQGSFGTEAFF; DNA: TGCGCCAGCAGCCCGGGACAGGGGAGTTTCGGCACTGAAGCTTTCTTT
size: .; V: TRBV29-1; J: TRBJ1-2; D: TRBD1; CDR3: CSVGTDPGYTF; DNA: TGCAGCGTGGGGACAGACCCAGGCTACACCTTC
size: .; V: TRBV7-9; J: TRBJ1-6; D: TRBD1; CDR3: CASNRGDRVSPLHF; DNA: TGTGCCAGCAACCGAGGGGACAGGGTTTCACCCCTCCACTTT
size: .; V: TRBV27; J: TRBJ1-1; D: .; CDR3: CASSLRGAEAFF; DNA: TGTGCCAGCAGTTTACGGGGGGCTGAAGCTTTCTTT
size: once; V: TRBV14; J: TRBJ2-3; D: .; CDR3: CASSHTAGDADTQYF; DNA: TGTGCCAGCAGCCACACCGCAGGGGATGCAGATACGCAGTATTTT
size: .; V: TRBV15; J: TRBJ2-5; D: TRBD2; CDR3: CATSGVAGGQETQYF; DNA: TGTGCCACCAGCGGAGTAGCGGGGGGGCAAGAGACCCAGTACTTC
size: .; V: TRBV9; J: TRBJ2-7; D: .; CDR3: CASSAHFFGEQYF; DNA: TGTGCCAGCAGCGCGCACTTCTTTGGCGAGCAGTACTTC
size: .; V: TRBV5-4; J: TRBJ1-2; D: TRBD1; CDR3: CASSLGQGIDGYTF; DNA: TGTGCCAGCAGCTTGGGACAGGGGATAGATGGCTACACCTTC
size: .; V: TRBV2; J: TRBJ1-1; D: .; CDR3: CASITEMNTEAFF; DNA: TGTGCCAGCATAACCGAGATGAACACTGAAGCTTTCTTT
size: .; V: TRBV6-2/TRBV6-3; J: TRBJ2-5; D: .; CDR3: CASSYKSGQETQYF; DNA: TGTGCCAGCAGTTACAAAAGCGGGCAAGAGACCCAGTACTTC
size: few; V: TRBV5-6; J: TRBJ2-3; D: TRBD2; CDR3: CASSPGLAGTDTQYF; DNA: TGTGCCAGCAGCCCTGGACTAGCGGGGACAGATACGCAGTATTTT
size: .; V: TRBV5-6; J: TRBJ2-7; D: .; CDR3: CASSFLGGYEQYF; DNA: TGTGCCAGCAGCTTTTTGGGGGGCTACGAGCAGTACTTC
size: once; V: TRBV3-1/TRBV3-2; J: TRBJ1-5; D: TRBD1; CDR3: CASSQDLGQGANQPQHF; DNA: TGTGCCAGCAGCCAAGATCTAGGACAGGGGGCGAATCAGCCCCAGCATTTT
size: .; V: TRBV18; J: TRBJ2-7; D: TRBD1; CDR3: CASSGQGTSYEQYF; DNA: TGTGCCAGCTCCGGACAGGGAACCTCCTACGAGCAGTACTTC
size: few; V: TRBV6-5; J: TRBJ1-2; D: .; CDR3: CASSSTGSYGYTF; DNA: TGTGCCAGCAGTTCGACGGGGAGCTATGGCTACACCTTC
size: once; V: TRBV12-3/TRBV12-4; J: TRBJ2-7; D: .; CDR3: CASSLARSYEQYF; DNA: TGTGCCAGCAGTTTAGCTCGCTCCTACGAGCAGTACTTC